The TCR beta chain described here comes from a study of kidney transplant recipient with SARS-CoV-2 infection. Regarding this clonotype: A much larger clone sits a single nucleotide away, making a read error possible.

TCRdb independently ran MiXCR on the reads; one entry per CDR3 protein. The table records 200,000 to 300,000 distinct CDR3 sequences, around 28% of them present only once. The material was a blood sample, obtained at baseline and between days 110 and 120 from a kidney transplant recipient. The TCR originated in a male patient in his thirties who had COVID-19 and was a kidney transplant recipient. Among the T cells, some may be from the graft donor.

The CDR3 nucleotides are TGTGTCAGTAGTATAGGGGTGAACACCGGGGAGCTGTTTTTT. It codes for CVSSIGVNTGELFF. This chain links TRBV19 with TRBJ2-2, with D tentatively TRBD1 (5 bases). The CDR3 has 14 amino acids. The V gene's germline CDR1 is LNHDA and CDR2 SQIVND (reference sequence). Drawing the rest from reference TRBV19 and TRBJ2-2, the complete variable domain is DGGITQSPKYLFRKEGQNVTLSCEQNLNHDAMYWYRQDPGQGLRLIYYSQIVNDFQKGDIAEGYSVSREKKESFPLTVTSAQKNPTAFYLCVSSIGVNTGELFFGEGSRLTVL.